Listed below are T cell receptor beta chains from one sample, sequenced in a study of blood T cell repertoires in COVID-19. TCRdb's table, derived via immunoSEQ multiplex PCR, lists solely in-frame clones and lacks some. The sample has roughly 55,000 clones; more than 60% are singletons. Sample: peripheral blood. Every receptor here comes from a human donor with active or convalescent COVID-19. The donor label of this sample is uncertain. CDR3s include the opening cysteine and the closing phenylalanine or tryptophan. D genes are given only for firm matches. Rows give clone size only sometimes, using once, few, many, or a class for an expanded clone.

v_gene	d_gene	abundance	j_gene	CDR3nt	CDR3aa
TRBV6-5	TRBD1	.	TRBJ2-1	TGTGCCAGCAGTAGACAGGGCTCCTACAATGAGCAGTTCTTC	CASSRQGSYNEQFF
TRBV6-5	.	.	TRBJ2-3	TGTGCCAGCAGTAACTCCTGGGTAGCGGGCACAGATACGCAGTATTTT	CASSNSWVAGTDTQYF
TRBV7-9	TRBD2	.	TRBJ2-1	TGTGCCAGCAGCCCAGGACTAGCGGGAGTCCACAATGAGCAGTTCTTC	CASSPGLAGVHNEQFF
TRBV20-1	.	.	TRBJ1-4	TGCAGTGGGCGGGAGGATGAAAAACTGTTTTTT	CSGREDEKLFF
TRBV5-1	TRBD2	.	TRBJ2-7	TGCGCCAGCAGCTTATCTAGCGGGAGTCCCTACGAGCAGTACTTC	CASSLSSGSPYEQYF
TRBV4-3	TRBD1	.	TRBJ2-7	TGCGCCAGCAGCCAAGGAGGAGGGACAGGGCGGTACGAGCAGTACTTC	CASSQGGGTGRYEQYF
TRBV30	.	.	TRBJ1-5	TGTGCCTGGAGTCTCTCCGGGGGGTTGGCCAATCAGCCCCAGCATTTT	CAWSLSGGLANQPQHF
TRBV3-1/TRBV3-2	TRBD1	.	TRBJ2-1	TGTGCCAGCAGCCACGCCAGGGGGCTTTACAATGAGCAGTTCTTC	CASSHARGLYNEQFF
TRBV19	TRBD1	.	TRBJ1-2	TGTGCCAGTAAACAGGGGACTTCTAACTATGGCTACACCTTC	CASKQGTSNYGYTF
TRBV2	.	.	TRBJ1-5	TGTGCCAGCATGGAGGGCCACGGATATAATCAGCCCCAGCATTTT	CASMEGHGYNQPQHF
TRBV6-5	.	.	TRBJ2-3	TGTGCCAGCAGGGGGGACAACACAGATACGCAGTATTTT	CASRGDNTDTQYF
TRBV6-5	TRBD1	.	TRBJ1-2	TGTGCCAGCAGGTACAGGGGGCTAGAGGGCTACACCTTC	CASRYRGLEGYTF
TRBV19	TRBD1	.	TRBJ1-1	TGTGCCAGTAGTAGCGGGACAGTGAACACTGAAGCTTTCTTT	CASSSGTVNTEAFF
TRBV6-5	TRBD2	.	TRBJ2-7	TGTGCCACCCTAGCGGGAGCCGGACCCGAGCAGTACTTC	CATLAGAGPEQYF
TRBV6-2/TRBV6-3	TRBD2	medium-sized	TRBJ2-3	TGTGCCAGCAGCTCTATACTAGCGGGATACACAGATACGCAGTATTTT	CASSSILAGYTDTQYF
TRBV4-3	TRBD2	.	TRBJ2-2	TGCGCCAGCAGCCGACTAGCGGGAGGGAACACCGGGGAGCTGTTTTTT	CASSRLAGGNTGELFF
TRBV28	TRBD1	.	TRBJ1-2	TGTGCCAGCAGTCAAGGGACAGGGGGCGAAGGCTACACCTTC	CASSQGTGGEGYTF
TRBV6-2/TRBV6-3	TRBD1	.	TRBJ2-7	TGTGCCAGCAGTTTACAGGGGGCCGAGCAGTACTTC	CASSLQGAEQYF
TRBV7-2	TRBD1	.	TRBJ2-3	TGTGCCAGCAGCTGGGGACAGGGGGAGTTCAATGGGCAGTATTTT	CASSWGQGEFNGQYF
TRBV11-2	TRBD1	.	TRBJ2-7	TGTGCCAGCAGCTCGGGACAGCTATCCTACGAGCAGTACTTC	CASSSGQLSYEQYF
TRBV2	.	.	TRBJ2-7	TGTGCCAGCACCCGGACAGTACTCTCCTACGAGCAGTACTTC	CASTRTVLSYEQYF
TRBV5-1	TRBD2	.	TRBJ2-7	TGCGCCAGCAGCTTGAGGTGGGAGGGCTCCTACGAGCAGTACTTC	CASSLRWEGSYEQYF
TRBV7-2	TRBD2	.	TRBJ2-3	TGTGCCAGCAGCCGCCTGACTAGCGGACGCACAGATACGCAGTATTTT	CASSRLTSGRTDTQYF
TRBV7-3	TRBD1	.	TRBJ2-7	TGTGCCAGCAGCCAGGGGGCGGGTTACGAGCAGTACTTC	CASSQGAGYEQYF
TRBV14	.	.	TRBJ1-1	TGTGCCAGCAGCCAAGATCCACAATGGAACACTGAAGCTTTCTTT	CASSQDPQWNTEAFF
TRBV5-1	.	.	TRBJ2-2	TGCGCCAGCAGCGCGGGACGGATGAACACCGGGGAGCTGTTTTTT	CASSAGRMNTGELFF
TRBV29-1	.	.	TRBJ1-2	TGCAGCGTTGAAGCCCATAAGGAGGGTTACTATGGCTACACCTTC	CSVEAHKEGYYGYTF
TRBV27	TRBD2	.	TRBJ2-7	TGTGCCAGCAGTTCCCTAGCGGCCTACGAGCAGTACTTC	CASSSLAAYEQYF
TRBV4-1	TRBD1	once	TRBJ2-3	TGCGCCAGCAGCCAAGTTCCGGGACAGGGCACAGATACGCAGTATTTT	CASSQVPGQGTDTQYF
TRBV7-2	TRBD2	.	TRBJ2-2	TGTGCCAGCAGCTTAGTTGAGGGACTAGTCGCCGGGGAGCTGTTTTTT	CASSLVEGLVAGELFF
TRBV7-9	.	medium-sized	TRBJ1-3	TGTGCCAGCAGCTTTGGGCAGGGGTCGGGAAACACCATATATTTT	CASSFGQGSGNTIYF
TRBV2	TRBD1	.	TRBJ1-5	TGTGCCAGCAGTAGTGGACAGGGTTATCAGCCCCAGCATTTT	CASSSGQGYQPQHF
TRBV7-8	.	.	TRBJ1-1	TGTGCCAGCAGCCCACTCGGCCGGATGGAGGCTTTCTTT	CASSPLGRMEAFF
TRBV30	.	.	TRBJ1-6	TGTGCCTGGAGCCTCAGGGAATCCCTCCACTTT	CAWSLRESLHF
TRBV12-5	TRBD2	.	TRBJ2-1	TGTGCTAGTGTCAGGGAGGGGTACTACAATGAGCAGTTCTTC	CASVREGYYNEQFF
TRBV6-6	TRBD2	.	TRBJ2-1	TGTGCCAGCAGTGACCTGGGGGGAGGGGTTAATGAGCAGTTCTTC	CASSDLGGGVNEQFF
TRBV19	.	.	TRBJ1-5	TGTGCCAGTAGTATGAAGGGGGTGGGTCAGCCCCAGCATTTT	CASSMKGVGQPQHF
TRBV4-3	TRBD1	.	TRBJ2-6	TGCGCCAGCAGCCATCACGGGACAGGGAGCGGGGCCAACGTCCTGACTTTC	CASSHHGTGSGANVLTF
TRBV12-3/TRBV12-4	TRBD1	once	TRBJ1-2	TGTGCCAGCAGGGGGACAGGGCGAGGCTACACCTTC	CASRGTGRGYTF
TRBV29-1	TRBD1	.	TRBJ2-5	TGCAGCGCTACCGGGACAGGGCGAGAGACCCAGTACTTC	CSATGTGRETQYF
TRBV4-1	TRBD2	.	TRBJ2-1	TGCGCCAGCAATCGACTAGCGGGAGGGGATGAGCAGTTCTTC	CASNRLAGGDEQFF
TRBV28	.	.	TRBJ2-4	TGTGCCAGCGAAGCCGGGGTACTAGCCAAAAACATTCAGTACTTC	CASEAGVLAKNIQYF
TRBV20-1	.	.	TRBJ2-1	TGCAGTGCATACGGTTTCAATGAGCAGTTCTTC	CSAYGFNEQFF
TRBV6-2/TRBV6-3	TRBD2	.	TRBJ2-3	TGTGCCAGCAGTTACCGGACTAGCGGCACAGATACGCAGTATTTT	CASSYRTSGTDTQYF
TRBV19	.	.	TRBJ1-2	TGTGCCAGTAGTATAGTTCCCCTACCTTATGGCTACACCTTC	CASSIVPLPYGYTF
TRBV19	TRBD1	.	TRBJ2-7	TGTGCCAGTAAGAAGGACAGGGGTCAGGGTGAGCAGTACTTC	CASKKDRGQGEQYF
TRBV11-2	.	.	TRBJ1-6	TGTGCCAGCAGCTTCGAGGTAGATAATTCACCCCTCCACTTT	CASSFEVDNSPLHF
TRBV24-1	TRBD2	.	TRBJ2-2	TGTGCCACCAGTGACCCGGGGGGATCGAACACCGGGGAGCTGTTTTTT	CATSDPGGSNTGELFF
TRBV4-1	.	few	TRBJ1-4	TGCGCCAGCAGCCAAGATCGCGGGGGAAAACGTGCAACTAATGAAAAACTGTTTTTT	CASSQDRGGKRATNEKLFF
TRBV7-9	.	.	TRBJ1-1	TGTGCCAGCAGCTTAGTTGTAACGGGAACTGAAGCTTTCTTT	CASSLVVTGTEAFF
TRBV7-2	TRBD2	.	TRBJ2-5	TGTGCCAGCAGCTTATTCGCGGGAGGAACACAAGAGACCCAGTACTTC	CASSLFAGGTQETQYF
TRBV3-1/TRBV3-2	.	.	TRBJ2-3	TGTGCCAGCAGCCAAAACATAGATACGCAGTATTTT	CASSQNIDTQYF
TRBV23-1	.	few	TRBJ2-7	TGCGCCAGCAGTCAGTTCCCGGGAATCTACGAGCAGTACTTC	CASSQFPGIYEQYF
TRBV3-1/TRBV3-2	.	.	TRBJ1-6	TGTGCCAGCAGCCTACAGGGTATGGATTCACCCCTCCACTTT	CASSLQGMDSPLHF
TRBV27	TRBD2	.	TRBJ2-3	TGTGCCAGCTTCCTAACCGGGACTACCAGCACAGATACGCAGTATTTT	CASFLTGTTSTDTQYF